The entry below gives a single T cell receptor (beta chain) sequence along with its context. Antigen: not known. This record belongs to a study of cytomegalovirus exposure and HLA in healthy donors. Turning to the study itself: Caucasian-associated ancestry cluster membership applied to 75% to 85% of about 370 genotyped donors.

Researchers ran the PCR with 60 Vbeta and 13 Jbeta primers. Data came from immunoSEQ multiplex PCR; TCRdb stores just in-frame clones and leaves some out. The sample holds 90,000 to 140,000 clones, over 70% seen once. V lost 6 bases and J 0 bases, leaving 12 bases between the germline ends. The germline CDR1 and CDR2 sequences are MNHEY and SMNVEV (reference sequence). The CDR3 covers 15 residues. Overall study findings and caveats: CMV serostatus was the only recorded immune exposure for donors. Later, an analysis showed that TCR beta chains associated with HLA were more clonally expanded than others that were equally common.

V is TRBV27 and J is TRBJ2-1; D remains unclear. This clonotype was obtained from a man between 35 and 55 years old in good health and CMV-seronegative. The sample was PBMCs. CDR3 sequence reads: CASRRQTSSYNEQFF. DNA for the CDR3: TGTGCCAGCAGGAGGCAGACCAGCTCCTACAATGAGCAGTTCTTC.